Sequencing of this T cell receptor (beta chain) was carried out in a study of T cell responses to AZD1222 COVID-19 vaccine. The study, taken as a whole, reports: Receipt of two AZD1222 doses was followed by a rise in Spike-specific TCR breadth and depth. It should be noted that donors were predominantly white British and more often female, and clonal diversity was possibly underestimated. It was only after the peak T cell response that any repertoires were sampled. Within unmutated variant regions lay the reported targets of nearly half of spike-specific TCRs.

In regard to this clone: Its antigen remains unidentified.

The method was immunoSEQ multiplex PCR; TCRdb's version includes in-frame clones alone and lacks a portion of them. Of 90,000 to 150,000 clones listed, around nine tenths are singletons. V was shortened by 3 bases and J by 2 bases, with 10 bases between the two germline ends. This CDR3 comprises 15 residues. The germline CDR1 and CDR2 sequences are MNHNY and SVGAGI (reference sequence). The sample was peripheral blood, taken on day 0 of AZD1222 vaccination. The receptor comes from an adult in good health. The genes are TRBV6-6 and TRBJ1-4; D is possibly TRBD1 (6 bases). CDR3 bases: TGTGCCAGCAGTTATGGGGGGGCCACTAATGAAAAACTGTTTTTT. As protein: CASSYGGATNEKLFF.